This TCR beta chain was recovered during a study of cytomegalovirus exposure and HLA in healthy donors (dated by TCRdb to 2016 to 2017). With respect to the entire study: An earlier analysis of some 500 of the donors reported about 290 Gb of sequence data and 100 million to 130 million unique TCR beta sequences from about 180 million T cells. An early release that covered about 600 HLA-typed donors contained about 300 gigabases of sequencing data and about 93 million unique TCR sequences. Because of strong linkage in the cohort, a few DR-DQ haplotypes were treated as single units for association and clustering. In a later analysis, previously published TCR beta repertoires from roughly 710 donors were re-analyzed and high-resolution HLA genotyping was added so that TCR occurrence patterns could be studied. An earlier analysis of fewer than 700 of the donors applied high-throughput TCR beta sequencing to assess whether each TCR beta V gene segment acted as functional or pseudogenic. Typing coverage differed by locus: A, B, C, DRB1 and DQB1 were typed in about 629-630 donors, DQA1 in 500 to 550, DPA1 in 606, and DPB1 in roughly 470. Along with the approximately 650-subject first cohort, a separate validation cohort of approximately 110 different subjects was used. Every repertoire in the discovery cohort had been generated on one and the same sequencing platform. The study profiled the T cell repertoires of approximately 700 subjects by immunosequencing and related them to cytomegalovirus serostatus. The aim of the study was to test whether cataloging public T cell receptors could identify signatures of past pathogen exposure. Rather than drawing on any new phenotypic data, the later analysis identified candidate immune exposures from TCR beta sequences and the way those sequences occurred across donors. HLA typing covered class I and class II loci at four-digit resolution. Alongside the repertoire data, information on donor age, sex, ethnicity and CMV serostatus was compiled. To predict cytomegalovirus infection status, the study brought together high-throughput TCR immunosequencing, statistical association of individual TCRs with disease status, and machine learning. Across approximately 400 genotyped donors of the cohort, an average of about 220,000 unique TCR beta nucleotide sequences per donor were sequenced, and roughly a sixth of those sequences were non-productive. Genome-wide SNP genotypes for about 55% of the roughly 670 donors were used in a later genetic analysis, which treated that subset as a discovery cohort. Of the 300 to 400 genotyped donors, about 80% fell in the genetic ancestry cluster associated with self-reported Caucasian donors.

The library was produced with the immunoSEQ multiplex PCR assay. For the multiplex PCR, a mixture combining 60 forward primers for TCR Vbeta segments and 13 reverse primers for TCR Jbeta segments was used. Amplification of the CDR3 region of rearranged TCR beta genes was performed with a multiplex PCR assay on genomic DNA. The amplified TCR beta libraries were sequenced on the Illumina HiSeq System as 87-base-pair reads. The authors' pipeline ran thus. Across the 600 to 700 repertoires, a later analysis counted 80 million or so unique TCR beta chains, 9 million to 14 million of which were shared by at least two donors. To remove PCR and sequencing errors, raw reads were error-corrected and collapsed into unique sequences using a nearest-neighbor algorithm that merged closely related sequences. Alignment of CDR3 sequences to IMGT reference sequences was used to assign V, D and J gene segments. For a sequence to be retained, a match of at least six nucleotides was required to both a V gene segment and a J gene segment. A rearrangement counted as productive if the CDR3 had no stop codons and remained in frame with V and J, and every other rearrangement counted as non-productive. Following IMGT convention, CDR3 was defined as the stretch from the second conserved V-encoded cysteine up to the conserved J-encoded phenylalanine. In an earlier analysis of more than 550 of the donors, sequences lacking an unambiguous match to a single V gene segment were excluded. An earlier analysis of about 600 of the donors called V segments functional above 56.7% productive rearrangements and segregating when the between-donor standard deviation exceeded 5%. A statistical classification framework was built for diagnosing cytomegalovirus status from the catalog of TCR beta chain sequences. V and J gene assignment, in a later analysis, came from comparing TCR nucleotide sequences with IMGT/GENE-DB human TR gene sequences. A later analysis assigned CDR3 sequences and most-parsimonious VDJ recombination scenarios with the TCRdist pipeline. A later analysis defined each TCR beta chain by its CDR3 amino acid sequence plus V-gene family, and excluded reads lacking a unique V-gene family. As a way to deal with suspected cross-contamination and a sequencing artifact, a later analysis dropped roughly 600 nucleotide sequences that were highly shared and had low generation probability. In a later analysis, a clonal expansion index was calculated for each public chain from normalized within-repertoire ranks of inferred template counts. A later analysis computed generation probabilities with a VDJ recombination model fitted to out-of-frame rearrangements, and checked the results against IGoR. In a later analysis, hypergeometric tests were used to score TCR-TCR, TCR-HLA and TCR-CMV co-occurrence, with a repertoire-size bias correction applied to TCR pairs. To estimate false discovery rates, a later analysis permuted the HLA or CMV assignments 20 times. A later analysis grouped co-occurring TCRs with DBSCAN, adding TCRdist sequence similarity when clustering within HLA-allele-positive subsets. Co-occurrence clustering excluded repertoires with fewer than 30,000 or more than 120,000 public chains, plus five with anomalous nucleotide sharing. This immuneACCESS table, as held by TCRdb, lists in-frame sequences with V and J called but not all clones. Of the missing ones, under half trace to an unresolved V gene in checked studies; the others have no known cause. The DNA gave D and trimming, while V, J and clone size come from that table. The sample includes over 75,000 clones, with about 80% observed a single time. About 6.1% of the sample rests with the top ten.

Concerning this clone itself: The antigen this receptor binds is unknown. Within one base of it there is no much larger clone, and no base qualities were kept.

V is trimmed back by 0 bases and J by 7 bases, and the junction contains 13 bases that no gene match accounts for. The germline V gene sets CDR1 to LGHNA and CDR2 to YNFKEQ. The cysteine opens and the phenylalanine closes a CDR3 of 18 amino acids. Just the 54-base CDR3 DNA is kept, in frame starting at base 1. Overall study results and their limits: For the cohort, immune exposure information was limited to CMV serostatus. In a later analysis, most CMV-associated TCR beta chains were found to appear HLA-restricted, with HLA associations seemingly driven largely by CMV exposure. According to a later genetic analysis, donors in an Asian-associated ancestry cluster had fewer N-insertions in productive TCRs than the roughly 670-donor mean. The authors suggested that the approach could potentially be generalized to other disease states and immunological phenotypes. In the study, about 150 TCR beta chains were listed as associated with cytomegalovirus. In vitro tests confirmed that three of the cytomegalovirus-associated TCR beta chains recognize cytomegalovirus antigens. Because HLA typing was missing for some donors at each locus, association tests included only the typed subset. Some IMGT-functional V segments, including TRBV6-2 and TRBV6-3, could not be distinguished by the 87-base-pair reads and were therefore excluded. V-gene and J-gene trimming of TCR beta chains was associated with a missense DCLRE1C variant in a later genetic analysis, and the association was replicated in an independent cohort. A further reported finding was that TCR beta sequences accurately predicted the HLA-A and HLA-B alleles for most subjects in the first cohort. A later analysis associated about 16,000 TCR beta sequences with specific HLA alleles at a false discovery rate of 0.05. The cohort was sequenced for TCR beta chains only, and without alpha or paired-chain data the features that could be detected were limited. The earlier analysis of 587 of the donors excluded approximately 15 rarely observed V segments, including chromosome 9 orphons, because counts were too low. Linkage disequilibrium might explain the correlated functional status among segregating V segments, but an unknown experimental factor could not be ruled out. In a later analysis, several top co-occurrence clusters were reported to appear linked to parvovirus B19, influenza, CMV and Epstein-Barr virus. A group of highly shared sequence variants was considered likely to be a technical artifact of the sequencing pipeline. In an earlier analysis of roughly 560 of the donors, most TCR beta V segments were observed in productive rearrangements about 87% or about 30% of the time, broadly matching IMGT annotations. While some public TCRs were present in many individuals, most TCR sequences turned up only very rarely across donors. The classifier was reported to diagnose cytomegalovirus status with high specificity and sensitivity in both the original and validation cohorts. Strong co-occurrence of HLA alleles, especially DR and DQ, made assigning TCR associations to individual alleles difficult. Sequencing depth was assumed to be roughly uniform across donors in the presence/absence analyses, though that assumption may not hold. According to a later analysis, TCR association rates differed among HLA loci, with DRB1 alleles showing the most associated TCRs and HLA-C alleles showing the fewest. A later analysis found that HLA-associated TCR beta chains were more clonally expanded and had lower generation probabilities than equally common non-associated chains.

In total, roughly 670 healthy bone marrow donors made up the cohort. Cohort members were all nominally healthy when sampled, although unrecorded immune exposures were likely present. The donor was CMV seronegative and was included in the group of 352 seronegative cohort members. A peripheral blood sample was collected from each donor, and TCR beta sequencing was performed on peripheral blood mononuclear cells. The Qiagen DNeasy Blood Extraction Kit was used to extract genomic DNA from the blood cell samples. The V and J segments used are TRBV4-2 and TRBJ2-1, and TRBD2 aligns with 9 junction nucleotides. This clonotype was obtained from a female donor in good health and CMV-seronegative. The sample consisted of PBMCs. CDR3 region: CASSQDPFGSGGTNEQFF. In nucleotides, the sequence is TGTGCCAGCAGCCAAGATCCGTTTGGTAGCGGGGGTACTAATGAGCAGTTCTTC.